This entry features one T cell receptor beta chain sequence. Its antigen is currently unknown. These data originate in a study of T-cell memory formation after mild COVID-19. About the research overall: Largely, the TCR clusters proved donor specific.

The germline V gene has CDR1 LNHNV and CDR2 YYDKDF (reference sequence). The CDR3 sequence is 16 residues long. The V and J ends lost 1 base and 2 bases respectively, with 14 bases between them. Findings of the study overall: Later expanders leaned toward CD4+, whereas clones contracting from day 15 to 85 were balanced CD4/CD8. Prior to infection, memory already included some responding clones, suggesting cross-reactive memory joined.

TCRalpha and TCRbeta libraries used 5'RACE with constant-segment primers and UMIs. Each CDR3 protein gets one entry after TCRdb re-called the 5' RACE reads with MiXCR. The sample has approximately 340,000 distinct CDR3 sequences; over 10% are singletons. The sequence was collected from a man aged 18 to 29 who had mild COVID-19 (a few samples of this study predate the infection). Cell type and time point are not known. The sequencing input was PBMCs or a T cell subset sorted from them (not recorded which). This chain uses TRBV15 with TRBJ2-5, with D possibly being TRBD2 (6 bases). The CDR3 coding sequence is TGTGCCACCAGCAGAGGAGGGACTCCGAGGCAAGAGACCCAGTACTTC. It is translated as CATSRGGTPRQETQYF.